This record looks at one T cell receptor beta chain sequence and its context. Its antigen is unidentified. Trimming removed 5 bases from V and 4 bases from J, with 17 bases in between. CDR1 and CDR2 (germline): LNHNV, YYDKDF (reference sequence). This CDR3 is built from 15 residues. This specimen belongs to a study of cytomegalovirus exposure and HLA in healthy donors. Broader study findings: Presence/absence results assume similar sequencing depth per donor, which may not hold.

In the PCR, 60 Vbeta and 13 Jbeta primers were used. The repertoire was sequenced with immunoSEQ multiplex PCR; TCRdb's copy has only in-frame clones and lacks some. The sample totals approximately 140,000 clones. The sequence came from a woman aged 45-60 years in good health and CMV-seronegative. The chain uses TRBV15 and TRBJ1-2, with a possible D match to TRBD1 (6 bases). The sequenced sample was PBMCs. This CDR3 reads CATSRYGQPVYGYTF. The CDR3 DNA reads TGTGCCACCAGCCGATATGGACAGCCAGTCTATGGCTACACCTTC. Supplemented by reference TRBV15 and TRBJ1-2, the full variable domain reads DAMVIQNPRYQVTQFGKPVTLSCSQTLNHNVMYWYQQKSSQAPKLLFHYYDKDFNNEADTPDNFQSRRPNTSFCFLDIRSPGLGDTAMYLCATSRYGQPVYGYTFGSGTRLTVV.